One T cell receptor beta chain is described in this entry. Each TCR library used roughly 3,500 ng of total RNA. TCRdb reprocessed the 5' RACE reads and reports one entry per CDR3 protein, with no DNA. This table lists nearly 450,000 distinct CDR3 sequences. This sample is part of a study of monozygotic twins with inflammatory bowel disease. This CDR3 has 15 amino acids. Germline CDR1 reads SGHTA; CDR2 reads FQGNSA. This receptor was obtained from a human donor with ulcerative colitis or Crohn's disease, or a healthy co-twin of an affected twin (not recorded which). The V gene is TRBV7-2, the J gene TRBJ2-5; there is no DNA to check the TCRdb D call of TRBD1. Material: blood. The CDR3 loop is CASSLARTGGETQYF.